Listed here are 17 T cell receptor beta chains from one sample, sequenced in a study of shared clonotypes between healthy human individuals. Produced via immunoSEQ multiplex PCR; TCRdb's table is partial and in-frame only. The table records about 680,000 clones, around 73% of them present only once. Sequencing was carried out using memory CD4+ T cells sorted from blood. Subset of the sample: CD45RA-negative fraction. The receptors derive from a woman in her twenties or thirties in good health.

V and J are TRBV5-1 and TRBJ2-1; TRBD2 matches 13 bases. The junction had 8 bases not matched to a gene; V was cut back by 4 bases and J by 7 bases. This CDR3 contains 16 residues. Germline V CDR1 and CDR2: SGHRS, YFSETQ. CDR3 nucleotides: TGCGCCAGCAGCGTACAACTAGCGGGAGGGCGGAATGAGCAGTTCTTC. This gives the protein CASSVQLAGGRNEQFF.

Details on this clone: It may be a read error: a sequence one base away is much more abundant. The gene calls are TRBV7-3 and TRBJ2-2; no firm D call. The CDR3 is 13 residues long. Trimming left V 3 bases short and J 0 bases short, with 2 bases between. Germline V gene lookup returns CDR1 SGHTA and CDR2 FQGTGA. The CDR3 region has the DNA TGTGCCAGCAGCTTTACGAACACCGGGGAGCTGTTTTTT. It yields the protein CASSFTNTGELFF. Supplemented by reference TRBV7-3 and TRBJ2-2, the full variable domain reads GAGVSQTPSNKVTEKGKYVELRCDPISGHTALYWYRQSLGQGPEFLIYFQGTGAADDSGLPNDRFFAVRPEGSVSTLKIQRTERGDSAVYLCASSFTNTGELFFGEGSRLTVL.

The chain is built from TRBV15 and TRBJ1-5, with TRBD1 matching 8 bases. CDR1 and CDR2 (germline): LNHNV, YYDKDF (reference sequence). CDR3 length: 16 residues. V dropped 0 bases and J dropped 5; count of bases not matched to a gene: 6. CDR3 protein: CATSRDRGQGDQPQHF. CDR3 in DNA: TGTGCCACCAGCAGAGACAGGGGGCAGGGCGATCAGCCCCAGCATTTT.

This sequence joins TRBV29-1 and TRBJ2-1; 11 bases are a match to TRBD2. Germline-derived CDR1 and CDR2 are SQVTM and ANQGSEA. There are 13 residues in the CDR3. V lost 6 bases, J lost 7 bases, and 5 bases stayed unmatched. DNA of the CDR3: TGCAGCGTCAGACTAGCGGGAAGGAATGAGCAGTTCTTC. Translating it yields CSVRLAGRNEQFF.

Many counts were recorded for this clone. Here the CDR3 reads CASSLDPGQETQYF. The DNA for the CDR3 is TGTGCCAGCAGTTTAGACCCGGGACAAGAGACCCAGTACTTC. V and J are TRBV28 and TRBJ2-5; maybe TRBD2 (5 bases). The V end lost 2 bases, the J end lost 2 bases, and 9 bases lay between the germline ends. The CDR3 runs 14 residues. Germline CDR1 reads MDHEN; CDR2 reads SYDVKM.

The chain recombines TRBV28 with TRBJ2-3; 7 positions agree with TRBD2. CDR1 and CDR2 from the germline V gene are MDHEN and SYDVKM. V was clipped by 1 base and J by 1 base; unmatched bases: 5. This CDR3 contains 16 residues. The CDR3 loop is CASSLSSSGGTDTQYF. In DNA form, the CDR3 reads TGTGCCAGCAGTTTATCCTCTAGCGGAGGCACAGATACGCAGTATTTT.

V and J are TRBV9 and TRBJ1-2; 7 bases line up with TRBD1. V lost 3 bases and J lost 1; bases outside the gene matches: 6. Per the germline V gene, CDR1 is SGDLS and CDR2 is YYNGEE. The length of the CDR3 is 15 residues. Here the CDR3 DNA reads TGTGCCAGCAGCGGCGCCAGGGGGAGTAACTATGGCTACACCTTC. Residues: CASSGARGSNYGYTF.

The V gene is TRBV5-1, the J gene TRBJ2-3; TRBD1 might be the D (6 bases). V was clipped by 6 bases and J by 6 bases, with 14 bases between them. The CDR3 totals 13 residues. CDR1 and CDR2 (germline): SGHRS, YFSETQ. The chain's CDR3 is CASTRNREDTQYF. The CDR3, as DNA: TGCGCCAGCACCAGAAACAGGGAGGATACGCAGTATTTT.

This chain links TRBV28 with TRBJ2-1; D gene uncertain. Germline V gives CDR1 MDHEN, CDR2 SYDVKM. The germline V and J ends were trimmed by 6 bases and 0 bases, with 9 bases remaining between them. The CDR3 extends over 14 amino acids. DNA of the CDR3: TGTGCCAGCAGAGTATCTGTCTCCTACAATGAGCAGTTCTTC. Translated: CASRVSVSYNEQFF.

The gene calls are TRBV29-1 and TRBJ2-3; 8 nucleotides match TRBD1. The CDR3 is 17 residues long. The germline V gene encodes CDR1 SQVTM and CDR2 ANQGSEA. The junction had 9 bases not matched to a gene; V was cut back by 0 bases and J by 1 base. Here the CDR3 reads CSVEDGTGRGGTDTQYF. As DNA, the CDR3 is TGCAGCGTTGAAGATGGGACAGGCCGGGGTGGCACAGATACGCAGTATTTT.

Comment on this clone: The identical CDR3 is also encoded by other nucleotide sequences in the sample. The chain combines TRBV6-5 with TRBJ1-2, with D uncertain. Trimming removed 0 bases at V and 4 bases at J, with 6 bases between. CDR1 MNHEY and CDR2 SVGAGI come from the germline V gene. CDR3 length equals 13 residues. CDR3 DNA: TGTGCCAGCAGTTACTCGGACGGCTATGGCTACACCTTC. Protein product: CASSYSDGYGYTF.

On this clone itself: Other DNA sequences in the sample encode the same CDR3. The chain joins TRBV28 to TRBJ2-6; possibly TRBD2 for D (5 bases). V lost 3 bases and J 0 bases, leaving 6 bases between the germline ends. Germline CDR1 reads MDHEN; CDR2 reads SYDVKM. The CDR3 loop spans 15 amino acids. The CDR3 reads CASSFRGSGANVLTF. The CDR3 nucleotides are TGTGCCAGCAGTTTTCGGGGCTCTGGGGCCAACGTCCTGACTTTC.

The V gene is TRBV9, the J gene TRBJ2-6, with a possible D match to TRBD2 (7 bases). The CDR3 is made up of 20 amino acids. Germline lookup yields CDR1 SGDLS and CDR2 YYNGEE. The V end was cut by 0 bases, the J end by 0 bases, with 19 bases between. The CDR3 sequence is CASSVGGGGSPSSGANVLTF. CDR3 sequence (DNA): TGTGCCAGCAGCGTAGGAGGCGGGGGCTCACCCAGCTCTGGGGCCAACGTCCTGACTTTC.

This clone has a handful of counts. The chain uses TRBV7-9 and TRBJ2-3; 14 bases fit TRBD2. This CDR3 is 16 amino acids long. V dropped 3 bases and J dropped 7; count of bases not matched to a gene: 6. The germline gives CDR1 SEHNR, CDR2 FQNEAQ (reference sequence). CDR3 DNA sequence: TGTGCCAGCAGCTTCGCCGGGACTAGCGGGAGTAATACGCAGTATTTT. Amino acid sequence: CASSFAGTSGSNTQYF.

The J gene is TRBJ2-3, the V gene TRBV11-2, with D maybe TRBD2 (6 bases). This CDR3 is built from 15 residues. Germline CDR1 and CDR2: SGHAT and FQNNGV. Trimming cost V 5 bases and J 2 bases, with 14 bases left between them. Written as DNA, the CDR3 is TGTGCCAGCAGCCGGAGGGAACCGAACACAGATACGCAGTATTTT. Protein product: CASSRREPNTDTQYF.

CDR3 sequence reads: CASSGGQGYVDTQYF. CDR3 DNA: TGCGCCAGCAGCGGGGGACAGGGGTATGTAGATACGCAGTATTTT. J is TRBJ2-3 and V is TRBV5-1, with 10 bases that match TRBD1. The CDR3 spans 15 residues. CDR1 is SGHRS, CDR2 YFSETQ, per germline. The trim removed 4 bases at V and 5 bases at J, leaving 7 bases unmatched.

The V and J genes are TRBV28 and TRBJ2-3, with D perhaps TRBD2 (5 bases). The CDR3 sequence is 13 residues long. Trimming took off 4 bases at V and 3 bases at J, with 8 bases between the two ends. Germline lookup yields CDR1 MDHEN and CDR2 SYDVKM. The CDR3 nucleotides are TGTGCCAGCAGTTGGCGGACTACAGATACGCAGTATTTT. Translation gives CASSWRTTDTQYF.